The TCR beta chain described here comes from a study of beta chain features in type 1 diabetes. Study overall: In age, gender and cell yields, patients were similar to healthy donors.

Findings of the study overall: The study left unresolved whether HLA type influences TCRB rearrangement. People with Type 1 diabetes carried modestly yet significantly shorter TCRB CDR3s in all four CD4+ subsets.

Expressed TCRB transcripts were sequenced because the entire RNA isolate underwent reverse transcription. Measured with immunoSEQ multiplex PCR; TCRdb has only the in-frame clones, and not every one. The sample lists fewer than 900,000 clones, roughly a sixth seen once, with 0.023% in the top ten. Details on this clone: Its antigen is undetermined.

Every sorted population was more than 98% pure. The germline V gene has CDR1 SGHNT and CDR2 YYREEE (reference sequence). This CDR3 is built from 19 residues. V shed 1 base, J shed 4 bases, and the junction held 12 bases outside the gene matches. This clonotype originated in a woman younger than 35 in good health. V and J are TRBV5-4 and TRBJ2-3; 13 nucleotides agree with TRBD2. The specimen was naive CD4+ T cells from blood. The CDR3 here is CASSLPLAGGPAFSDTQYF. The CDR3 DNA sequence: TGTGCCAGCAGCTTGCCACTAGCGGGAGGGCCTGCTTTCTCAGATACGCAGTATTTT.